These 21 T cell receptor beta chains were all obtained from the same sample, sequenced in a study of T cell responses to AZD1222 COVID-19 vaccine (dated by TCRdb to the early 2020s). The meaning of the sample's time point label: about 28 days (+/-7) after the second vaccine dose. The library was built by means of the immunoSEQ multiplex PCR assay. Held by TCRdb, this immuneACCESS table contains in-frame sequences only and omits some clones. Under half of the omission traces to an unresolved V gene where checked; the cause of the rest is unknown. The sample records around 80,000 clones, 83% of which are singletons. The ten largest account for 1.3% of the sample. The material sequenced was peripheral blood, taken 28 days after the second AZD1222 dose. All receptors derive from an adult who received the AZD1222 COVID-19 vaccine.

The rearrangement uses TRBV30 and TRBJ2-7, with 8 bases matching TRBD1. Looked up from germline, CDR1 is GTSNPN and CDR2 is SVGIG (reference sequence). V trimming: 0 bases; J trimming: 3 bases; junction bases outside the gene matches: 4. CDR3 length: 14 amino acids. The CDR3 region has the DNA TGTGCCTGGAGTGTAGGGGACAGGCGCTACGAGCAGTACTTC. It encodes CAWSVGDRRYEQYF.

The rearrangement joins TRBV4-1 to TRBJ2-5; TRBD2 matches at 7 bases. The CDR3 totals 15 residues. The V segment lost 3 bases and the J segment 4 bases; nucleotides outside the gene matches: 8. Germline V gives CDR1 MGHRA, CDR2 YSYEKL. The CDR3 nucleotides are TGCGCCAGCAGCCACGGTGCGGGGGTGACAGAGACCCAGTACTTC. This sequence encodes CASSHGAGVTETQYF.

This clone appeared once. The chain carries TRBV12-3 or TRBV12-4 and TRBJ2-2; 7 bases align to TRBD1. Losses at the gene ends were 4 bases for V and 9 bases for J; bases not matched to a gene: 5. The CDR3 totals 13 residues. CDR3 in DNA: TGTGCCAGCAGTTCGTACAGGGGCCGGGAGCTGTTTTTT. This codes for CASSSYRGRELFF.

CDR3 protein: CASSLVSYGYTF. The CDR3 DNA is TGTGCCAGCAGCTTGGTCAGCTATGGCTACACCTTC. V is TRBV5-6 and J is TRBJ1-2; D ambiguous. CDR1 is SGHDT, CDR2 YYEEEE, per germline. The germline V and J ends were trimmed by 0 bases and 4 bases, with 4 bases remaining between them. The CDR3 is 12 residues long.

The table lists this clone with a few counts. The chain couples TRBV6-2 or TRBV6-3 to TRBJ1-1, with D possibly TRBD1 on 6 matching bases. Germline lookup yields CDR1 MNHEY and CDR2 SVGEGT. V was shortened by 2 bases and J by 1 base, with 23 bases between the two germline ends. The CDR3 has 19 amino acids. The DNA for the CDR3 is TGTGCCAGCAGTTACCCACTATCTGTGGGTAGGGGGGCGAACACTGAAGCTTTCTTT. Protein: CASSYPLSVGRGANTEAFF.

The V call is TRBV15, the J call TRBJ1-2, with D possibly being TRBD1 (6 bases). The CDR3 is made up of 15 amino acids. The V and J ends lost 0 bases and 3 bases respectively, with 11 bases between them. Per germline, CDR1 LNHNV and CDR2 YYDKDF (reference sequence). This CDR3 is CATSREVRQDYGYTF. CDR3 DNA: TGTGCCACCAGCAGAGAAGTAAGACAGGACTATGGCTACACCTTC.

The rearrangement links TRBV5-1 to TRBJ2-6, with 7 bases fitting TRBD2. J lost 0 bases, V lost 1 base, and 7 bases had no gene match. Germline V gives CDR1 SGHRS, CDR2 YFSETQ. This CDR3 is built from 18 residues. CDR3 sequence reads: CASSLSGTHTSGANVLTF. DNA for the CDR3: TGCGCCAGCAGCTTGAGCGGGACGCATACCTCTGGGGCCAACGTCCTGACTTTC.

This chain uses TRBV19 with TRBJ1-3; 9 bases align to TRBD1. V lost 5 bases, J lost 0 bases, and 11 bases stayed unmatched. This CDR3 comprises 18 residues. Germline lookup yields CDR1 LNHDA and CDR2 SQIVND (reference sequence). The CDR3 coding sequence is TGTGCCAGTAGTGGACCGGGACAGGGATTTAACTCTGGAAACACCATATATTTT. Amino acids: CASSGPGQGFNSGNTIYF.

This clone was detected only once. The chain uses TRBV4-3 and TRBJ1-3; the D is unclear. Germline CDR1 reads LGHNA; CDR2 reads YSLEER. The CDR3 is made up of 14 amino acids. The ends were cut back, 0 bases at V and 6 bases at J, with 9 bases in the middle. The CDR3 region is CASSQDNIVNTIYF. The CDR3 nucleotides read TGCGCCAGCAGCCAAGATAACATCGTAAACACCATATATTTT.

The chain combines TRBV2 with TRBJ1-4; the match to TRBD1 covers 9 bases. The V and J ends lost 1 base and 8 bases, in that order; junction bases with no gene match: 5. This CDR3 has 15 amino acids. CDR1 is SNHLY and CDR2 is FYNNEI in the germline V gene. The CDR3 here is CASSEVQGAQEKLFF. CDR3 in DNA: TGTGCCAGCAGTGAAGTACAGGGGGCGCAGGAAAAACTGTTTTTT.

The chain employs TRBV28 and TRBJ2-7; unclear D gene. The CDR3 sequence is 12 residues long. Germline V CDR1 and CDR2: MDHEN, SYDVKM. Trimming took 5 bases from V and 0 from J, leaving 5 bases between them. The CDR3 DNA follows: TGTGCCAGCAGTCCCAACTCCTACGAGCAGTACTTC. Its protein is CASSPNSYEQYF.

This chain joins TRBV5-1 and TRBJ2-2, with 9 bases fitting TRBD1. Per germline, CDR1 SGHRS and CDR2 YFSETQ. V lost 3 bases and J lost 3; bases outside the gene matches: 3. The CDR3 length is 15 residues. CDR3 nucleotide sequence: TGCGCCAGCAGCTCTAGGACAGGGGACACCGGGGAGCTGTTTTTT. This sequence encodes CASSSRTGDTGELFF.

The chain uses TRBV30 and TRBJ1-4; D is unclear. The CDR3 runs to 13 residues. Trimming removed 2 bases at V and 8 bases at J, with 12 bases between. Germline values: CDR1 GTSNPN, CDR2 SVGIG (reference sequence). CDR3 DNA sequence: TGTGCCTGGAGTTGGAGGAGAAGCGAAAAACTGTTTTTT. This sequence encodes CAWSWRRSEKLFF. Full variable domain (remainder filled in from reference TRBV30 and TRBJ1-4): SQTIHQWPATLVQPVGSPLSLECTVEGTSNPNLYWYRQAAGRGLQLLFYSVGIGQISSEVPQNLSASRPQDRQFILSSKKLLLSDSGFYLCAWSWRRSEKLFFGSGTQLSVL.

The genes are TRBV10-3 and TRBJ2-7; 7 positions match TRBD1. V was pared by 6 bases and J by 2 bases, with 4 bases of the junction left unmatched. Germline V gives CDR1 ENHRY, CDR2 SYGVKD. There are 13 residues in the CDR3. The CDR3 spells CAISRGQAYEQYF. The CDR3 DNA reads as TGTGCCATCAGCCGCGGACAGGCCTACGAGCAGTACTTC.

This clone was seen more than once but under ten times. The rearrangement joins TRBV19 to TRBJ1-2, with 9 bases that match TRBD1. This CDR3 comprises 13 residues. In germline, CDR1 is LNHDA, CDR2 SQIVND (reference sequence). J lost 5 bases, V lost 5 bases, and 3 bases had no gene match. CDR3 in amino acids: CASSRDRVYGYTF. Here the CDR3 DNA reads TGTGCCAGTAGTCGGGACAGGGTATATGGCTACACCTTC. Combining the CDR3 with reference TRBV19 and TRBJ1-2 gives the whole variable domain DGGITQSPKYLFRKEGQNVTLSCEQNLNHDAMYWYRQDPGQGLRLIYYSQIVNDFQKGDIAEGYSVSREKKESFPLTVTSAQKNPTAFYLCASSRDRVYGYTFGSGTRLTVV.

This clone was detected once. The chain employs TRBV7-2 and TRBJ2-5; unclear D gene. Between the trimmed V and J ends, which lost 1 base and 2 bases, there was a span of 17 bases. This CDR3 has 17 residues. The germline CDR1 and CDR2 sequences are SGHTA and FQGNSA. This CDR3 is CASSLEGPSMGQETQYF. The CDR3 nucleotides are TGTGCCAGCAGCTTAGAAGGGCCCTCGATGGGGCAAGAGACCCAGTACTTC.

This sequence joins TRBV11-1 and TRBJ2-1; the match to TRBD1 covers 7 bases. Germline lookup yields CDR1 SGHAT and CDR2 FQDESV (reference sequence). The V segment lost 4 bases and the J segment 3 bases; nucleotides outside the gene matches: 6. The CDR3 length is 15 residues. The CDR3 DNA sequence: TGTGCCAGCAGCTCCATCGGGACAGACTACAATGAGCAGTTCTTC. It encodes CASSSIGTDYNEQFF. Together with reference TRBV11-1 and TRBJ2-1, the CDR3 gives the full variable domain: EAEVAQSPRYKITEKSQAVAFWCDPISGHATLYWYRQILGQGPELLVQFQDESVVDDSQLPKDRFSAERLKGVDSTLKIQPAELGDSAMYLCASSSIGTDYNEQFFGPGTRLTVL.

This clone appeared a single time. This sequence joins TRBV4-3 and TRBJ1-3, with D unresolved. V dropped 3 bases and J dropped 0 bases, with 9 bases sitting between them. The CDR3 length is 15 residues. The germline gives CDR1 LGHNA, CDR2 YSLEER. CDR3 residues: CASSHPGSSGNTIYF. The CDR3, as DNA: TGCGCCAGCAGCCACCCCGGCAGCTCTGGAAACACCATATATTTT.

This chain uses TRBV20-1 with TRBJ2-3, with a tentative D call TRBD1 (6 bases). CDR3 length: 11 residues. V was pared by 2 bases and J by 6 bases, with 6 bases between. Germline CDR1 reads DFQATT; CDR2 reads SNEGSKA (reference sequence). The CDR3 coding sequence is TGCAGTGCTAGACAGGGGGATACGCAGTATTTT. Amino acid sequence: CSARQGDTQYF.

The sample holds a few counts of this clone. The genes are TRBV6-5 and TRBJ2-5; TRBD2 might be the D (6 bases). Trimming pared 5 bases from V and 0 bases from J, leaving 10 bases between. The CDR3 extends over 14 amino acids. Germline CDR1 reads MNHEY; CDR2 reads SVGAGI. This CDR3 reads CASSSGTYQETQYF. The DNA for the CDR3 is TGTGCCAGCAGTAGTGGGACTTACCAAGAGACCCAGTACTTC.

This chain uses TRBV15 with TRBJ1-4; TRBD1 is a possible D gene (5 bases). Germline values: CDR1 LNHNV, CDR2 YYDKDF (reference sequence). This CDR3 spans 15 amino acids. With 5 bases removed from V and 8 bases from J, the gap between germline ends came to 18 bases. The CDR3 reads CATSGKGRPGEKLFF. DNA of the CDR3: TGTGCCACCAGCGGCAAGGGACGGCCGGGGGAAAAACTGTTTTTT.